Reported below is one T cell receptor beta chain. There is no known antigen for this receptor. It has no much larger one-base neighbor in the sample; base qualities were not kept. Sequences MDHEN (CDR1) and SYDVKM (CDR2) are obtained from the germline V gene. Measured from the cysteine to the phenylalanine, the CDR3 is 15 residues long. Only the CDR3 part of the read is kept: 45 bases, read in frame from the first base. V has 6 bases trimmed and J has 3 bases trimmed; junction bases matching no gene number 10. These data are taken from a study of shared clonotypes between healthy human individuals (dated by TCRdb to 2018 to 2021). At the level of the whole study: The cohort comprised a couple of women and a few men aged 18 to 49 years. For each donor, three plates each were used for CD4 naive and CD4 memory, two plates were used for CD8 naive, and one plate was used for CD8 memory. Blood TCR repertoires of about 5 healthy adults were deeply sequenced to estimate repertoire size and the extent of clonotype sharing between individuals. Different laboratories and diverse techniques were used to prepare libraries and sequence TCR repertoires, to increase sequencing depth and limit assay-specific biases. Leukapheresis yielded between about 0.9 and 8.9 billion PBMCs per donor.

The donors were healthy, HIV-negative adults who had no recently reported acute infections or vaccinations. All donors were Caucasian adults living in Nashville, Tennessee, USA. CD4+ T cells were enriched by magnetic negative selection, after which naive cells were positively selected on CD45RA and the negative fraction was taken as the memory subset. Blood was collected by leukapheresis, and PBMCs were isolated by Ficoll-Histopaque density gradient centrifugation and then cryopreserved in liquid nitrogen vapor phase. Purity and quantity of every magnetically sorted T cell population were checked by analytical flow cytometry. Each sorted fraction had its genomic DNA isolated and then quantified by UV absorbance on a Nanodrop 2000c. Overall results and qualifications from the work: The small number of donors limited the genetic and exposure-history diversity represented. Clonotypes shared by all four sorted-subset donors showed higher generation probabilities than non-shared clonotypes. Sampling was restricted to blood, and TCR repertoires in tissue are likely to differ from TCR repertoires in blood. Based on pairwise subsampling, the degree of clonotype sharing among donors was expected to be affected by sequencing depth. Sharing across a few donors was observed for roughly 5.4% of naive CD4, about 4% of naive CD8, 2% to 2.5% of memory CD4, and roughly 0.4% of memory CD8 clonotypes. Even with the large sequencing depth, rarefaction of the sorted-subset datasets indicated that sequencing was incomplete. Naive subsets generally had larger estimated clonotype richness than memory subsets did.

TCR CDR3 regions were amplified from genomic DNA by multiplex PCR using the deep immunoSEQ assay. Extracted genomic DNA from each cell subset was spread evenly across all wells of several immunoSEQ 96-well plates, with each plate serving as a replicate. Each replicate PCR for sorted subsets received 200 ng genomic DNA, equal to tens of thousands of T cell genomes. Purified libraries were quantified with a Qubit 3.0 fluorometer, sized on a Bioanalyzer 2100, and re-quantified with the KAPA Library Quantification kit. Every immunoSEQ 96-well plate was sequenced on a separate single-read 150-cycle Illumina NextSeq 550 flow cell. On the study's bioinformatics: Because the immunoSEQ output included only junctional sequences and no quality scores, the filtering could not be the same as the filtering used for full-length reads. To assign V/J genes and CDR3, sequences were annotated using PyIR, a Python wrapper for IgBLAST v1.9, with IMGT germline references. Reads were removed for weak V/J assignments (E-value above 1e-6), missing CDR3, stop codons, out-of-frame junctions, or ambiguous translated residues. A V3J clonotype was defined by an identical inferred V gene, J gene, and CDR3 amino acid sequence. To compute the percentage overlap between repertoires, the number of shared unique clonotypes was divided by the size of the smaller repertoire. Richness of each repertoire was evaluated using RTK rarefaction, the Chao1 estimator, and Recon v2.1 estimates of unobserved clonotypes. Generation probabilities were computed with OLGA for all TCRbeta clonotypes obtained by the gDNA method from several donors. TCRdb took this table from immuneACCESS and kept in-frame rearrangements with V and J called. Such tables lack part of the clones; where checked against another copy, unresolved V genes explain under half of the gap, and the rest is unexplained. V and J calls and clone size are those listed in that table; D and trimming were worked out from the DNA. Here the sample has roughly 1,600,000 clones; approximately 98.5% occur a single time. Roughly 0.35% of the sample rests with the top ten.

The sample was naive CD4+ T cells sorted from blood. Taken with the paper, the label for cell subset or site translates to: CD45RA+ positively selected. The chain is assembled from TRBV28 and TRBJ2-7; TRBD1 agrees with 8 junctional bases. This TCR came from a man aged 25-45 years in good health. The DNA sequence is TGTGCCAGCAGCGCCTGGGACAGGCCTATCTACGAGCAGTACTTC. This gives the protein CASSAWDRPIYEQYF.